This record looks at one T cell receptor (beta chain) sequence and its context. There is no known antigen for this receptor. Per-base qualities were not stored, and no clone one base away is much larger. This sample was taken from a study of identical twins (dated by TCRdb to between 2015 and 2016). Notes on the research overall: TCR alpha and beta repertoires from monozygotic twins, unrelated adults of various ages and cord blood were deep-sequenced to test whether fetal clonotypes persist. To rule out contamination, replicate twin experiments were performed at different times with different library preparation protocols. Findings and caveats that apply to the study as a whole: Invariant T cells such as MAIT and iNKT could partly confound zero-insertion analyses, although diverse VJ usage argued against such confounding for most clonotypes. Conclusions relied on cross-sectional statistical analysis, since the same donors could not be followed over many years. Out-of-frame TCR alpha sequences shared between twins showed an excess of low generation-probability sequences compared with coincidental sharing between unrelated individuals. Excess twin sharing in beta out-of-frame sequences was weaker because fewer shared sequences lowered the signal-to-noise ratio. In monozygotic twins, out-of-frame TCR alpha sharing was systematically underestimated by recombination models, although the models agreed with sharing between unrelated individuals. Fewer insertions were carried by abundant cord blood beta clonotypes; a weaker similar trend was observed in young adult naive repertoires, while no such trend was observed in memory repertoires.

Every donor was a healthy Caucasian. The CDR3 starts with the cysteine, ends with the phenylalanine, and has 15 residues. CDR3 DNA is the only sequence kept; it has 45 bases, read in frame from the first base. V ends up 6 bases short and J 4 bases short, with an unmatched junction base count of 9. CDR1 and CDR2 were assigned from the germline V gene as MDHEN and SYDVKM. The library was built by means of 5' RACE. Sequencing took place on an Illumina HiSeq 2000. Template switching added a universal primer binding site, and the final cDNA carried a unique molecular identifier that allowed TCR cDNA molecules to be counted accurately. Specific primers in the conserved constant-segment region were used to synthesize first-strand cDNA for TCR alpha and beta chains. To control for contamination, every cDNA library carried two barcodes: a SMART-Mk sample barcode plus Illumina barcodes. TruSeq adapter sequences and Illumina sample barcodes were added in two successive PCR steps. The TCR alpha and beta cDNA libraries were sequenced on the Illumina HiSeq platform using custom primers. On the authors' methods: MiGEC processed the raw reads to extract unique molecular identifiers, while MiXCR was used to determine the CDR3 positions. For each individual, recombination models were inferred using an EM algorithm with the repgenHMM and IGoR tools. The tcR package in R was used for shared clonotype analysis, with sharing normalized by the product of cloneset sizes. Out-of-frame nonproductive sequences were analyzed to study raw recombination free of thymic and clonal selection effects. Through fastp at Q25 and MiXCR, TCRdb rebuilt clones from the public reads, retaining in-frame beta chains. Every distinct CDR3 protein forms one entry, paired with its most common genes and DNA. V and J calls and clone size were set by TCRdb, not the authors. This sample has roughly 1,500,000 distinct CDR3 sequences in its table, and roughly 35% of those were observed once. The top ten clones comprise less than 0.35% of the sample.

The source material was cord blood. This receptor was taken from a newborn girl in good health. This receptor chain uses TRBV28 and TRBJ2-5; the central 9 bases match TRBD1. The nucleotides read TGTGCCAGCAGAAGTAGACAGGGGGGACCAGAGACCCAGTACTTC. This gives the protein CASRSRQGGPETQYF. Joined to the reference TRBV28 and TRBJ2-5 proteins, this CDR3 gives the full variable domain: DVKVTQSSRYLVKRTGEKVFLECVQDMDHENMFWYRQDPGLGLRLIYFSYDVKMKEKGDIPEGYSVSREKKERFSLILESASTNQTSMYLCASRSRQGGPETQYFGPGTRLLVL.